What follows is one T cell receptor (beta chain) and its context. The antigen remains unidentified. CDR3 length: 13 amino acids. The germline gives CDR1 SGHAT, CDR2 FQNNGV. With V trimmed by 5 bases and J by 6 bases, 6 bases remained unmatched. The data are from a study of cytomegalovirus exposure and HLA in healthy donors. Overall study findings and caveats: Excluded: some indistinguishable V segments such as TRBV6-2 and TRBV6-3. A later analysis showed that HLA-associated TCR beta chains had undergone more clonal expansion than equally common others. The authors later linked a missense DCLRE1C variant to TCR beta V- and J-gene trimming.

Primers for the PCR totalled 60 Vbeta and 13 Jbeta. Some clones are missing from TCRdb's copy, which holds only in-frame ones; the method was immunoSEQ multiplex PCR. The sample has about 39,000 clones. The J gene is TRBJ1-2, the V gene TRBV11-2; 7 nucleotides line up with TRBD1. Sequenced material: PBMCs. The clonotype comes from a woman in her twenties or thirties in good health and CMV-seropositive. In DNA form, the CDR3 reads TGTGCCAGCAGCCCTGACAGGGTTCATGGCTACACCTTC. Translating it yields CASSPDRVHGYTF.